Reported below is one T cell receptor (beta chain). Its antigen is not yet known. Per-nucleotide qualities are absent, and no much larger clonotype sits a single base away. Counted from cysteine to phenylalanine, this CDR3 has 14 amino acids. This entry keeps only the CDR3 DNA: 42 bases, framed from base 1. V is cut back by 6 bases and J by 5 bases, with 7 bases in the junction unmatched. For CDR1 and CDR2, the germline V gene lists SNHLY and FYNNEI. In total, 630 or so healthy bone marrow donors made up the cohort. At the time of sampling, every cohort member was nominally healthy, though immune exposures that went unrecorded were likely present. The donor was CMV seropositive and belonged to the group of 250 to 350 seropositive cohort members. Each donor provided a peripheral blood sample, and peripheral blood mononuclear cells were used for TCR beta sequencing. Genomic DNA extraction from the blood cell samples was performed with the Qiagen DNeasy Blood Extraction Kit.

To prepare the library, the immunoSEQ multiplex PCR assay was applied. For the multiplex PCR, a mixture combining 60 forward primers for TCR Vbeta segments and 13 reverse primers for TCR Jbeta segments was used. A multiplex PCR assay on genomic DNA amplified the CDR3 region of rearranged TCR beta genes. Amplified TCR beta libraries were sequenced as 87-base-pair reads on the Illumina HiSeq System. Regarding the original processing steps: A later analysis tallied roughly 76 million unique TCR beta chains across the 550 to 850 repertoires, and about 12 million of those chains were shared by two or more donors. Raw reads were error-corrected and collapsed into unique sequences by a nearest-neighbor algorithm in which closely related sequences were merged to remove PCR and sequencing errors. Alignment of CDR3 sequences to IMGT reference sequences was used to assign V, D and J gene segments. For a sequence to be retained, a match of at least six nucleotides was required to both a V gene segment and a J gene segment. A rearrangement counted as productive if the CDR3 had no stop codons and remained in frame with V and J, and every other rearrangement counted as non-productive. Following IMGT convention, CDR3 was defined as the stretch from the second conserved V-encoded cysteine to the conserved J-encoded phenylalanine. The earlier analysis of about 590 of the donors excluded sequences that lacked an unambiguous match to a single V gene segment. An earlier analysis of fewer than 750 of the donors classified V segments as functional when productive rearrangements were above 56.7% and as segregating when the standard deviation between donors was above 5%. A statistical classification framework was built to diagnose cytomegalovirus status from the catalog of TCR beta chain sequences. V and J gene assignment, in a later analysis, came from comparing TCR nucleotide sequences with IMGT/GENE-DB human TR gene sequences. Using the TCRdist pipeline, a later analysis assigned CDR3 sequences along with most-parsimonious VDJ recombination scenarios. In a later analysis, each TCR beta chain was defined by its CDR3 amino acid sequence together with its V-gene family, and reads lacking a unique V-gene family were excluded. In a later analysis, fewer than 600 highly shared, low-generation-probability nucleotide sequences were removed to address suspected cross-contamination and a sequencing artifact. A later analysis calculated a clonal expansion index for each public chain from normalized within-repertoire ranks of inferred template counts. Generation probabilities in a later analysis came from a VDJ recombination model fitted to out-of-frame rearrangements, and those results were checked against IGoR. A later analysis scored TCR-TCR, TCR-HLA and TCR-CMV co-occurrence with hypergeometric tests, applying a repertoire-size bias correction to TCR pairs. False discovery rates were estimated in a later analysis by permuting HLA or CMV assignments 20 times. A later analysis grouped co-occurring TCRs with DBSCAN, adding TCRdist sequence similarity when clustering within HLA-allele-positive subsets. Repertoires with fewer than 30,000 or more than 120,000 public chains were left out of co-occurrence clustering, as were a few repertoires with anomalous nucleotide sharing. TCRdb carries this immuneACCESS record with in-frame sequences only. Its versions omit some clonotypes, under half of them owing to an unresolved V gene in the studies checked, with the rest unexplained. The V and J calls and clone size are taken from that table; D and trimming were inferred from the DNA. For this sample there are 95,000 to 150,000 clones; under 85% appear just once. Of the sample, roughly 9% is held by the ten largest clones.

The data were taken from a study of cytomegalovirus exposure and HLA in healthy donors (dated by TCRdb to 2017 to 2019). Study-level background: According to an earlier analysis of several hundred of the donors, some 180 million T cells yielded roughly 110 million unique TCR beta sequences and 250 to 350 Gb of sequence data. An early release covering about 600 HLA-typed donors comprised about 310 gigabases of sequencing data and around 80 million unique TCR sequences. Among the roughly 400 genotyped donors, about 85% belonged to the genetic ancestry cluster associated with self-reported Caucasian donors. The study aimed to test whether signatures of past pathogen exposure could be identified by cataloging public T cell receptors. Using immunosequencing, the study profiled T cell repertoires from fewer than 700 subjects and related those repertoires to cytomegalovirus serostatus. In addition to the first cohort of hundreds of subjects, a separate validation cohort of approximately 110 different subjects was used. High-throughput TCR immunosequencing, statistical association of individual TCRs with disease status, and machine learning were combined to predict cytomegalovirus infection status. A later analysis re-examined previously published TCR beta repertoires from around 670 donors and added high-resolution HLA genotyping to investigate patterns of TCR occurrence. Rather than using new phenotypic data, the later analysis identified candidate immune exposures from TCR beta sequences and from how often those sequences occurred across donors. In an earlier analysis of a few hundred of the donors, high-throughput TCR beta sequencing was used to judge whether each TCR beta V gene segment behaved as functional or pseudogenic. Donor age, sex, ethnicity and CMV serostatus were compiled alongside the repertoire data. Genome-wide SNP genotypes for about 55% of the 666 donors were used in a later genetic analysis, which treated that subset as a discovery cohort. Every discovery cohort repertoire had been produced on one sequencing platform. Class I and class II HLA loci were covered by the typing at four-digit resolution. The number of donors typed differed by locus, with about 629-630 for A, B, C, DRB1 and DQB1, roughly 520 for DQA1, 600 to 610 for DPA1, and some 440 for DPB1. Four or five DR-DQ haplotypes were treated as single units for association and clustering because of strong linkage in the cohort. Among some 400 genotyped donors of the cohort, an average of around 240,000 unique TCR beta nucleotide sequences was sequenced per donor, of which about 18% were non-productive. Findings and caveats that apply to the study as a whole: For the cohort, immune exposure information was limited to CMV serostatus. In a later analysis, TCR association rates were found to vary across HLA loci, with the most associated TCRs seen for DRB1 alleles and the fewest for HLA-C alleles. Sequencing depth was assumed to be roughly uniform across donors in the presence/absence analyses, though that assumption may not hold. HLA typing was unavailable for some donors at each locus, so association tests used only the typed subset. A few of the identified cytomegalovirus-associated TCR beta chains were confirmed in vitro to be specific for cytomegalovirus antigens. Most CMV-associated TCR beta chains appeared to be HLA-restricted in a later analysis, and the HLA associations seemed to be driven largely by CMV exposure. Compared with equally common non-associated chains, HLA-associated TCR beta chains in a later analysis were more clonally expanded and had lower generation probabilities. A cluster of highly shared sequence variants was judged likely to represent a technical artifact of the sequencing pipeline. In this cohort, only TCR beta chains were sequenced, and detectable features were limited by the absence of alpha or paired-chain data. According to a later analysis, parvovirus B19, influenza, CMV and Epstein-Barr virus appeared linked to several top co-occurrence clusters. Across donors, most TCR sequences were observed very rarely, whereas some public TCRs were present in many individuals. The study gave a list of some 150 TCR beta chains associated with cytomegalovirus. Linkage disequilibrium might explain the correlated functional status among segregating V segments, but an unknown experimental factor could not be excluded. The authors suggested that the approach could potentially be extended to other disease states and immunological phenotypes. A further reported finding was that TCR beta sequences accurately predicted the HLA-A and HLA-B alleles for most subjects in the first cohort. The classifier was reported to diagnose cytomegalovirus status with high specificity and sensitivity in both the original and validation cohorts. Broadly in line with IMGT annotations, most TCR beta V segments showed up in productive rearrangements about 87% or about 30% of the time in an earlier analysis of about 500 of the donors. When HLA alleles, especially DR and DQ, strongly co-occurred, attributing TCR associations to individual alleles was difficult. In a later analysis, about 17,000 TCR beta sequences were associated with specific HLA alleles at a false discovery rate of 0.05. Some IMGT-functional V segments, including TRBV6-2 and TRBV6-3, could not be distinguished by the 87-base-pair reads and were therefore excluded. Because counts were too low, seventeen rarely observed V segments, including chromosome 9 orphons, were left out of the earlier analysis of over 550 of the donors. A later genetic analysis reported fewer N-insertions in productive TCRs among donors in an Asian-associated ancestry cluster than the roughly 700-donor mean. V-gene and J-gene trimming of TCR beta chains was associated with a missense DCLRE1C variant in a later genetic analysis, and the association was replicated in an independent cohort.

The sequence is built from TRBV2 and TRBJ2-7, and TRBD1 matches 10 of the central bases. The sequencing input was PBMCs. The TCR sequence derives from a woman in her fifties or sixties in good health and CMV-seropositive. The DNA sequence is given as TGTGCCAGCAGGGAGGGACAGGGGTTAAACGAGCAGTACTTC. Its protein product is CASREGQGLNEQYF.